The clone carrying this TCR beta chain occurred a few times. These data are taken from a study of T cell responses to AZD1222 COVID-19 vaccine. Sequenced by immunoSEQ multiplex PCR; TCRdb stores in-frame clones only, minus some. The sample comprises 130,000 to 150,000 clones, roughly 89% of which are singletons, and more than 5.5% rests with the top ten. Germline CDR1 reads MNHEY; CDR2 reads SMNVEV (reference sequence). This CDR3 spans 13 amino acids. Trimming took 6 bases from V and 0 from J, leaving 8 bases between them. Sequenced material: peripheral blood, taken on day 0 of AZD1222 vaccination. The sequence was collected from an adult in good health. The genes are TRBV27 and TRBJ1-1; perhaps TRBD1 as D (5 bases). The CDR3 loop is CASRRQLNTEAFF. In nucleotides, the CDR3 is TGTGCCAGCAGGCGACAGTTGAACACTGAAGCTTTCTTT.